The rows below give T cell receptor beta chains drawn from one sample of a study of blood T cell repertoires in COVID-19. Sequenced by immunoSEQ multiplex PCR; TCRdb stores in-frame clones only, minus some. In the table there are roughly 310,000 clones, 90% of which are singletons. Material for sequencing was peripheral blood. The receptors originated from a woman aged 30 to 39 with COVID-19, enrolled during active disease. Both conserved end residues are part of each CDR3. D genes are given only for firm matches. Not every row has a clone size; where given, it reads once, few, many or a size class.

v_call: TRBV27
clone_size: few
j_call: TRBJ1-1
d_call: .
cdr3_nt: TGTGCCAGCAGTCTTAGACGGGTATCGAGAACTGAAGCTTTCTTT
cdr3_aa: CASSLRRVSRTEAFF

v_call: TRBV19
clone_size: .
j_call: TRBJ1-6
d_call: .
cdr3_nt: TGTGCCAGTAGTTCGAACTTTAATTCACCCCTCCACTTT
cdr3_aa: CASSSNFNSPLHF

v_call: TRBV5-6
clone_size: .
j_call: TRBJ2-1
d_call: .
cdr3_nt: TGTGCCAGCAGCATTAGCGCCGAGCAGTTCTTC
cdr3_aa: CASSISAEQFF

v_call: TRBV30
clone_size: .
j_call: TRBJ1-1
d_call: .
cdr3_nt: TGTGCCTGGAGAGGGTTGAGGGACACTGAAGCTTTCTTT
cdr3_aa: CAWRGLRDTEAFF

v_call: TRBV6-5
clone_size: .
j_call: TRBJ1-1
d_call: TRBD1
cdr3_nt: TGTGCCAGCAGACTCCCAAACAGGGGGTTCTTTGGGGCTTTCTTT
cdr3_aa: CASRLPNRGFFGAFF

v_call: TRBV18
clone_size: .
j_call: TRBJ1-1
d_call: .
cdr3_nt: TGTGCCAGCTCACTACGCGGGAACACTGAAGCTTTCTTT
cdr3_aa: CASSLRGNTEAFF

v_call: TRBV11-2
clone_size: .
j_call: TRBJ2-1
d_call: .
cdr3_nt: TGTGCCAGCAGCTCACAGGGAGACTCCTACAATGAGCAGTTCTTC
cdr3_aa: CASSSQGDSYNEQFF

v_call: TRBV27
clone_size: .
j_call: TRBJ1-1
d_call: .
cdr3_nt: TGTGCCAGCAGTTTATTAGGGGGTGGCACTGAAGCTTTCTTT
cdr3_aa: CASSLLGGGTEAFF

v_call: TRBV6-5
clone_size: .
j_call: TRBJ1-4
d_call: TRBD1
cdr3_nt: TGTGCCAGCAGTTACACCGGGACAGCTAGAAATGAAAAACTGTTTTTT
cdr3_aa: CASSYTGTARNEKLFF

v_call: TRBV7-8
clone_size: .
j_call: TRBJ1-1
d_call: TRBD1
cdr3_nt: TGTGCCAGCAGCTGGACAGGGTATAGCGCGAACACTGAAGCTTTCTTT
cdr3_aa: CASSWTGYSANTEAFF

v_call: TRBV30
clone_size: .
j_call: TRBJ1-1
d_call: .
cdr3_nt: TGTGCCTGGAATAACCTGGGGGGACGGACTGAAGCTTTCTTT
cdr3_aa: CAWNNLGGRTEAFF

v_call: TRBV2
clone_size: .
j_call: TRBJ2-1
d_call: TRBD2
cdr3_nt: TGTGCCAGCGGGACTTCCCGCGGGAGCTCCTACAATGAGCAGTTCTTC
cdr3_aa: CASGTSRGSSYNEQFF

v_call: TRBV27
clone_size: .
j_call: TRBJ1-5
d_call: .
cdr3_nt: TGTGCCAGCAGTTTATCCCGACGGGCAGGGGCCACGCAGGAGCCCCAGCATTTT
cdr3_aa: CASSLSRRAGATQEPQHF

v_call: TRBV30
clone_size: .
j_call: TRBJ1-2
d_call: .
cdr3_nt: TGTGCCTGGAGCAGCATTAGGGGGGGCGGCTACACCTTC
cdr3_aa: CAWSSIRGGGYTF

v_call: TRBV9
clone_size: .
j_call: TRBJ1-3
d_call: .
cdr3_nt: TGTGCCAGCAGCGAACAGGGATTTGGAAACACCATATATTTT
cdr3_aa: CASSEQGFGNTIYF

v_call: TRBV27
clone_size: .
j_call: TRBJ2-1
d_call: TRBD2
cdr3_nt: TGTGCCAGCAGTTCCCCGGGACGGCCCGGACTAGCGGGAGAGGGCCATGAGCAGTTCTTC
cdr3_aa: CASSSPGRPGLAGEGHEQFF